A selection of T cell receptor beta chains follows, all from one sample in a study of T cell repertoires in cytomegalovirus infection. TCRdb used MiXCR to reprocess the reads, holding one entry per CDR3 protein. The data hold fewer than 900,000 distinct CDR3 sequences, with roughly 28% observed a single time. Their recognized antigens are unknown. The input for sequencing was cultured CD8+ T cells from PBMCs, taken from culture after CMV antigen stimulation. These receptors were collected from a human donor in good health (CMV status not recorded). Some clones in this sample may be carry-over from other donors' samples. The CDR3 runs from the conserved cysteine through the conserved F or W. The D gene is left open where the match is weak. Clone sizes are given selectively: once, few, many, or a class where the clone is expanded.

J	V	D	size	CDR3	DNA
TRBJ2-1	TRBV7-6	TRBD1	many	CASSTPQGRNEQFF	TGTGCCAGCTCAACACCACAGGGGCGCAATGAGCAGTTCTTC
TRBJ1-1	TRBV4-2	NA	NA	CASSQVRELDTEAFF	TGTGCCAGCAGCCAAGTAAGGGAGCTGGACACTGAAGCTTTCTTT
TRBJ2-3	TRBV20-1	TRBD2	NA	CSARSVWVAGGVSSTDTQYF	TGCAGTGCTAGATCCGTTTGGGTAGCGGGGGGCGTTTCTAGCACAGATACGCAGTATTTT
TRBJ1-2	TRBV27	TRBD1	NA	CASGQASGYTF	TGTGCCAGCGGACAGGCATCCGGCTACACCTTC
TRBJ1-1	TRBV7-8	TRBD1	NA	CASKETGGTEAFF	TGTGCCAGCAAGGAGACAGGGGGCACTGAAGCTTTCTTT
TRBJ2-1	TRBV4-3	TRBD1	NA	CASSLLQGSHNEQFF	TGCGCCAGCAGCCTTCTACAGGGGTCCCACAATGAGCAGTTCTTC
TRBJ2-1	TRBV2	NA	NA	CASSGLWGSYNEQFF	TGTGCCAGCAGTGGCCTTTGGGGCTCCTACAATGAGCAGTTCTTC
TRBJ2-1	TRBV19	NA	NA	CASSPLQGGNEQFF	TGTGCCAGTAGCCCCTTGCAGGGGGGGAATGAGCAGTTCTTC
TRBJ2-4	TRBV7-9	NA	NA	CASSYSLRGLAKNIQYF	TGTGCCAGCAGCTACAGCCTCAGGGGCTTAGCCAAAAACATTCAGTACTTC
TRBJ2-2	TRBV6-1	TRBD1	NA	CASRSHRGRGELFF	TGTGCCAGTCGATCCCACAGGGGCCGGGGGGAGCTGTTTTTT
TRBJ2-2	TRBV23-1	TRBD1	few	CASTQGSRTGELFF	TGCGCCAGCACACAGGGGTCGAGGACCGGGGAGCTGTTTTTT
TRBJ2-7	TRBV12-3/TRBV12-4	NA	NA	CASSFTPREVHEQYF	TGTGCCAGCAGTTTCACCCCCCGGGAAGTCCACGAGCAGTACTTC